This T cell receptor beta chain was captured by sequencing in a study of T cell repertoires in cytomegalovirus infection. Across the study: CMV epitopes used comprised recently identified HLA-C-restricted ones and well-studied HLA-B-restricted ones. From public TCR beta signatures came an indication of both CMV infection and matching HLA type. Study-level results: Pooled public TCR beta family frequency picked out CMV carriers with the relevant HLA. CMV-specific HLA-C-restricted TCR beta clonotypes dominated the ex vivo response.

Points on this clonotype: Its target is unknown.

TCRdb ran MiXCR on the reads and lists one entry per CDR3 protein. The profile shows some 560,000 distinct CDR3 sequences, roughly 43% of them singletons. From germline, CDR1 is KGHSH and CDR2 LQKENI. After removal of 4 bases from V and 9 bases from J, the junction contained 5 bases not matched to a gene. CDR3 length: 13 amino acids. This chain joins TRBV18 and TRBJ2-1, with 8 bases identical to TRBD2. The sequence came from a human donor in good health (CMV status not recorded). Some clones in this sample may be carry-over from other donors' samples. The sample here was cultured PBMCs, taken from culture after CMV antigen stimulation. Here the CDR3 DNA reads TGTGCCAGCTCACGGGCGGGAGGCTTTGAGCAGTTCTTC. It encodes CASSRAGGFEQFF.